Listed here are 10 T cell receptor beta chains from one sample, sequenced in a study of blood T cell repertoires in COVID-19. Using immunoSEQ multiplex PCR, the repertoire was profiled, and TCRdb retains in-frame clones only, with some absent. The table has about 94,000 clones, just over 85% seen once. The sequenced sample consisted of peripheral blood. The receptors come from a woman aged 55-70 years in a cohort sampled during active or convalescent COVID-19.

CDR3: CASRLGDSPLHF. The CDR3 DNA sequence: TGTGCCAGCAGGCTCGGGGATTCACCCCTCCACTTT. The V gene is TRBV6-5, the J gene TRBJ1-6, with D unresolved. CDR1 is MNHEY, CDR2 SVGAGI, per germline. This CDR3 has 12 amino acids. The germline V and J ends were trimmed by 6 bases and 8 bases, with 8 bases remaining between them.

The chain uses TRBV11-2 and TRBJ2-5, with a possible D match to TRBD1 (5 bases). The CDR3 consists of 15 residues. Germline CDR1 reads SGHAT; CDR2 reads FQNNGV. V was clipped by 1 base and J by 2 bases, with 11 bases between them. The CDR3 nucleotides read TGTGCCAGCAGCTTAGTCGACAGTTGGCAAGAGACCCAGTACTTC. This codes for CASSLVDSWQETQYF.

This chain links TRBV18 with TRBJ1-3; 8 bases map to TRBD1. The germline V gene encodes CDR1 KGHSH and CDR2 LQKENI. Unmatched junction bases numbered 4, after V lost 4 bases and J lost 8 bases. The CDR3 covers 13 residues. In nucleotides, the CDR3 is TGTGCCAGCTCACGGACAGGGAGGGACACCATATATTTT. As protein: CASSRTGRDTIYF. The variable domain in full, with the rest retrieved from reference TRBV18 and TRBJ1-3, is NAGVMQNPRHLVRRRGQEARLRCSPMKGHSHVYWYRQLPEEGLKFMVYLQKENIIDESGMPKERFSAEFPKEGPSILRIQQVVRGDSAAYFCASSRTGRDTIYFGEGSWLTVV.

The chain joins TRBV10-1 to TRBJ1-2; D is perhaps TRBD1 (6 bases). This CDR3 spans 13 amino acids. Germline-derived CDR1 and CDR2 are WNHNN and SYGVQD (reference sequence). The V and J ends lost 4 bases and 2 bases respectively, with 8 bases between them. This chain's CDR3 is CASSGQVNYGYTF. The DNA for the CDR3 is TGCGCCAGCAGTGGACAGGTCAACTATGGCTACACCTTC.

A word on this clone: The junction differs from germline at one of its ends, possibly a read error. CDR3 sequence (DNA): TGTGCCAGCAGCTTCCAGGGACAGGGTAACTCTGGCTACACCTTC. Encoded protein: CASSFQGQGNSGYTF. The chain employs TRBV7-2 and TRBJ1-2; 9 positions match TRBD1. Germline-derived CDR1 and CDR2 are SGHTA and FQGNSA. The CDR3 runs to 15 residues.

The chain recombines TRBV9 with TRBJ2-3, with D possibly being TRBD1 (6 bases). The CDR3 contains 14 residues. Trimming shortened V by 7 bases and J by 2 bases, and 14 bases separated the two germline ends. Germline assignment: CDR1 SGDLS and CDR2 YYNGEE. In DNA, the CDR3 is TGTGCCAGCGGGGGCGGGCCTACCACAGATACGCAGTATTTT. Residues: CASGGGPTTDTQYF. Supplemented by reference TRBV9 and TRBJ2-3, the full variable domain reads DSGVTQTPKHLITATGQRVTLRCSPRSGDLSVYWYQQSLDQGLQFLIQYYNGEERAKGNILERFSAQQFPDLHSELNLSSLELGDSALYFCASGGGPTTDTQYFGPGTRLTVL.

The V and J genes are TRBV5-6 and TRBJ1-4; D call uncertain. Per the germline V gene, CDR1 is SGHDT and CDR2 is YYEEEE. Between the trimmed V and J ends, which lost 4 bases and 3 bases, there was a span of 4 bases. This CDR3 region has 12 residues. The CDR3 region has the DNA TGTGCCAGCAGCCTCGCTAATGAAAAACTGTTTTTT. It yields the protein CASSLANEKLFF.

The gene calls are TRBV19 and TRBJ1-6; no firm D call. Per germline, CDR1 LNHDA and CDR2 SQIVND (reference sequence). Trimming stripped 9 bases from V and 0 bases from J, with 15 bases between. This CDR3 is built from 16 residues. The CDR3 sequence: CASTPREASYNSPLHF. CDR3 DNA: TGTGCCAGCACACCTCGGGAAGCCTCCTATAATTCACCCCTCCACTTT.

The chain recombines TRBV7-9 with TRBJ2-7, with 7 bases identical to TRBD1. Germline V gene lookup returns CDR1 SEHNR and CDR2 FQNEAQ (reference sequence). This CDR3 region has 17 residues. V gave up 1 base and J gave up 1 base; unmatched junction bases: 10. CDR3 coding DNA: TGTGCCAGCAGCTTAGAGTGGGGCAGGGGGATATCCTACGAGCAGTACTTC. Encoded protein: CASSLEWGRGISYEQYF.

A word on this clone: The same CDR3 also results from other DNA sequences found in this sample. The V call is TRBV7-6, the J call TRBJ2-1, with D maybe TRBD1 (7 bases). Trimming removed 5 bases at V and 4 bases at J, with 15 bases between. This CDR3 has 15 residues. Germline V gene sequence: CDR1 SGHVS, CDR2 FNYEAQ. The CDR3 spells CASSGLTGTYNEQFF. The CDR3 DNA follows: TGTGCCAGCAGCGGACTGACAGGGACTTACAATGAGCAGTTCTTC.